A selection of T cell receptor beta chains follows, all from one sample in a study of Ad26.COV2.S vaccination and SARS-CoV-2 variants. Profiled with immunoSEQ multiplex PCR; TCRdb holds only in-frame clones, not every one. This sample carries 410,000 or so clones, 90% of them seen once, and the ten largest clones take more than 10%. The source material was peripheral blood, sampled in a trial of Ad26.COV2.S vaccine versus placebo. The source of these receptors is a person between 18 and 65 years old who received the Ad26.COV2.S COVID-19 vaccine or a placebo. The CDR3 runs from the conserved cysteine through the conserved F or W. The D gene is left open where the match is weak. A row's size may be missing; if present it is once, few, many or a size class.

TRBV6-1	15	TRBJ2-2	-	-	TGTGCCAGCAGAATCGACAGCCGGAACACCGGGGAGCTGTTTTTT	CASRIDSRNTGELFF
TRBV19	16	TRBJ1-2	TRBD1	many	TGTGCCAGCACCGTCCAAACCGGGACAGGGAACTATGGCTACACCTTC	CASTVQTGTGNYGYTF
TRBV4-3	15	TRBJ2-3	-	few	TGCGCCAGCAGCCAAGAACTCAGGGAGAGAGATACGCAGTATTTT	CASSQELRERDTQYF
TRBV5-4	15	TRBJ2-1	TRBD2	-	TGTGCCAGCAGCCAAGGACTAGCGGGAGACTATGAGCAGTTCTTC	CASSQGLAGDYEQFF
TRBV20-1	13	TRBJ2-7	-	-	TGCAGTGCTAGTCCAGGGGGGAACTACGAGCAGTACTTC	CSASPGGNYEQYF
TRBV5-5	15	TRBJ1-1	TRBD1	-	TGTGCCAGCAGCTTGCCGCAGGGGGTGAACACTGAAGCTTTCTTT	CASSLPQGVNTEAFF
TRBV19	22	TRBJ2-1	-	-	TGTGCCAGTAGTACTAACCCGCCGGTCGATTTACATAGGGCTAGGGCCTACAATGAGCAGTTCTTC	CASSTNPPVDLHRARAYNEQFF
TRBV4-1	14	TRBJ2-3	-	-	TGCGCCAGCAGCCAGTTTGAAGGGACGGATACGCAGTATTTT	CASSQFEGTDTQYF
TRBV12-3/TRBV12-4	13	TRBJ1-2	-	-	TGTGCCAGCAGTTTAGGCAGGGACTATGGCTACACCTTC	CASSLGRDYGYTF
TRBV18	14	TRBJ2-7	-	-	TGTGCCAGCTCAACCGGGACACCTCCCAACGAGCAGTACTTC	CASSTGTPPNEQYF
TRBV19	17	TRBJ2-7	TRBD1	-	TGTGCCAGTAGTATCAAAGGACAGGCCGCTCTGCCCTACGAGCAGTACTTC	CASSIKGQAALPYEQYF
TRBV10-2	14	TRBJ2-7	-	-	TGCGCCAGCAGTCTACTAACGGGCTCCTACGAGCAGTACTTC	CASSLLTGSYEQYF
TRBV7-2	16	TRBJ2-3	-	-	TGTGCCAGCAGCTTAGTTGTGGGAGGAGTGACAGATACGCAGTATTTT	CASSLVVGGVTDTQYF
TRBV19	16	TRBJ2-6	-	-	TGTGCCAGTAGTATTAAGTCCCCAGGCGGGGCCAACGTCCTGACTTTC	CASSIKSPGGANVLTF
TRBV27	11	TRBJ2-7	-	-	TGTGCCAGCAGTTTAGGCTACGAGCAGTACTTC	CASSLGYEQYF
TRBV10-3	14	TRBJ2-1	-	once	TGTGCCATCAGTGAGTCGACACCGAACAATGAGCAGTTCTTC	CAISESTPNNEQFF
TRBV28	15	TRBJ2-1	TRBD2	once	TGTGCCAGCAGTTCACCGGGACTAGCGGGAGCTGAGCAGTTCTTC	CASSSPGLAGAEQFF
TRBV12-5	15	TRBJ2-1	TRBD2	-	TGTGCTAGTGGCCCCGGGCTAGCGGGAGTCAATGAGCAGTTCTTC	CASGPGLAGVNEQFF
TRBV5-1	14	TRBJ2-5	-	once	TGCGCCAGCAGCCAAGAGCCTGGTCAAGAGACCCAGTACTTC	CASSQEPGQETQYF
TRBV30	15	TRBJ2-2	-	-	TGTGCCTGGAGAGGGGCCAACGCGAACACCGGGGAGCTGTTTTTT	CAWRGANANTGELFF
TRBV7-8	12	TRBJ2-5	-	-	TGTGCCAGCACCCATAGCGCAGAGACCCAGTACTTC	CASTHSAETQYF
TRBV4-1	14	TRBJ2-7	TRBD2	-	TGCGCCAGCAGCCAAGGAAGCGGGAGCGGCGAGCAGTACTTC	CASSQGSGSGEQYF
TRBV7-9	15	TRBJ1-1	-	-	TGTGCCAGCAGCTTTAGCCGGGGGGTCTACACTGAAGCTTTCTTT	CASSFSRGVYTEAFF
TRBV28	13	TRBJ2-5	-	-	TGTGCCAGCAGTGACAGTTCCCAAGAGACCCAGTACTTC	CASSDSSQETQYF
TRBV29-1	16	TRBJ2-1	-	-	TGCAGCGTTGAAGATCTAAGGGAATCCTCCTACAATGAGCAGTTCTTC	CSVEDLRESSYNEQFF
TRBV28	16	TRBJ1-1	-	-	TGTGCCAGCAGTCTCACATCCCGACAGGAGAACACTGAAGCTTTCTTT	CASSLTSRQENTEAFF
TRBV19	14	TRBJ1-2	TRBD1	-	TGTGCCAGTAGTGTCGACAGGGGGAGGTATGGCTACACCTTC	CASSVDRGRYGYTF
TRBV19	15	TRBJ2-2	-	-	TGTGCCAGTAGTCCCGTGCCAATCCGGGGCGGGGAGCTGTTTTTT	CASSPVPIRGGELFF
TRBV5-4	16	TRBJ2-7	TRBD1	-	TGTGCCAGCAGCTCCTACTCCGGGACAGGGCCCTACGAGCAGTACTTC	CASSSYSGTGPYEQYF
TRBV5-1	14	TRBJ2-1	TRBD1	-	TGCGCCAGCAGCTTGGACAGGGGGCACAATGAGCAGTTCTTC	CASSLDRGHNEQFF
TRBV2	15	TRBJ2-1	-	-	TGTGCCAGCAGCGCTGGGACTTATTCCTACAATGAGCAGTTCTTC	CASSAGTYSYNEQFF
TRBV7-9	15	TRBJ2-1	TRBD2	-	TGTGCCAGCAGCGAGGGACTGGGACTAGTGGTTGAGCAGTTCTTC	CASSEGLGLVVEQFF
TRBV19	16	TRBJ1-2	-	-	TGTGCCAGTAGTTGGCATGCGATGGGGGAGGGTTACGGCTACACCTTC	CASSWHAMGEGYGYTF
TRBV11-3	15	TRBJ2-3	TRBD1	-	TGTGCCAGCAGCTCCGGGACAGTACACACAGATACGCAGTATTTT	CASSSGTVHTDTQYF
TRBV12-3/TRBV12-4	11	TRBJ1-1	-	-	TGTGCCAGCAGTTTCGGCGGGAAAGCTTTCTTT	CASSFGGKAFF
TRBV27	15	TRBJ2-1	TRBD2	-	TGTGCCAGCAGTGGACTAGCCCGACGGGGTAATGAGCAGTTCTTC	CASSGLARRGNEQFF
TRBV7-8	14	TRBJ1-2	-	-	TGTGCCAGCAGCCGAGGGGCACAAAACTATGGCTACACCTTC	CASSRGAQNYGYTF
TRBV30	14	TRBJ1-5	-	-	TGTGCCTGGAGCCCCGGGCGGCTTATGGAGCCCCAGCATTTT	CAWSPGRLMEPQHF
TRBV5-4	17	TRBJ2-3	TRBD2	-	TGTGCCAGCAGCTTGTTCGGAACGGGAGGGCGCACAGATACGCAGTATTTT	CASSLFGTGGRTDTQYF
TRBV4-3	19	TRBJ2-1	TRBD2	-	TGCGCCAGCAGCCAAGGGTGGGGACTAGCGGGAGAGTTCAACAATGAGCAGTTCTTC	CASSQGWGLAGEFNNEQFF
TRBV27	15	TRBJ2-6	-	-	TGTGCCAGCAGTTTGATACACTCTGGGGCCAACGTCCTGACTTTC	CASSLIHSGANVLTF
TRBV29-1	11	TRBJ1-2	-	-	TGCAGCGTTGCGGATAACTATGGCTACACCTTC	CSVADNYGYTF
TRBV11-3	17	TRBJ2-7	TRBD1	-	TGTGCCAGCAGCTTAGTGGCTCTTGACAGGGAGATCTACGAGCAGTACTTC	CASSLVALDREIYEQYF
TRBV7-2	11	TRBJ1-1	TRBD1	-	TGTGCCAGCAGCTTAGCCAGGGGGGCTTTCTTT	CASSLARGAFF
TRBV6-6	19	TRBJ2-7	-	-	TGTGCCAGCAGCCGAAGAACCATAGGTACAGTTCAGAGCTCCTACGAGCAGTACTTC	CASSRRTIGTVQSSYEQYF
TRBV2	13	TRBJ2-2	-	-	TGTGCCAGCGATCGGGAGCCCCCCGGGGAGCTGTTTTTT	CASDREPPGELFF
TRBV27	13	TRBJ2-1	TRBD2	-	TGTGCCAGTCGGACTAGCGGGTACAATGAGCAGTTCTTC	CASRTSGYNEQFF
TRBV6-5	13	TRBJ2-1	-	-	TGTGCCAGCAGTTACTCGCCGGCCAATGAGCAGTTCTTC	CASSYSPANEQFF
TRBV5-4	13	TRBJ1-5	-	-	TGTGCCAGCAGCTTGGCTGGGGGTCAGCCCCAGCATTTT	CASSLAGGQPQHF
TRBV7-9	17	TRBJ1-2	-	-	TGTGCCAGCAGTCCAACTACTGTCGGGGGAGGCGGTTATGGCTACACCTTC	CASSPTTVGGGGYGYTF
TRBV29-1	14	TRBJ2-1	TRBD2	-	TGCAGCGTTGTAGGAGCGGGAGGTCGCAATGAGCAGTTCTTC	CSVVGAGGRNEQFF
TRBV12-3/TRBV12-4	13	TRBJ2-5	TRBD1	-	TGTGCCAGCAGTGCATACAGGGGAGAGACCCAGTACTTC	CASSAYRGETQYF